The 17 T cell receptor beta chains reported below all come from one sample, sequenced in a study of graft-versus-host responses after intestinal transplantation. Measured with immunoSEQ multiplex PCR; TCRdb has only the in-frame clones, and not every one. The sample contains approximately 90,000 clones, approximately 90% of which appear only once. Their antigens remain unidentified. Sequences were derived from unstimulated CD8+ T cells sorted from spleen or lymph node cells, sampled before transplant. The receptors here all came from a human donor who was the organ donor for an intestinal transplant.

The gene calls are TRBV27 and TRBJ2-1; 12 nucleotides align to TRBD2. The CDR3 spans 16 residues. The V gene's germline CDR1 is MNHEY and CDR2 SMNVEV (reference sequence). V shed 5 bases, J shed 8 bases, and the junction held 10 bases outside the gene matches. In DNA form, the CDR3 reads TGTGCCAGCAGTCCCCAACGACTAGCGGGAGATCATGAGCAGTTCTTC. This codes for CASSPQRLAGDHEQFF.

This rearrangement joins TRBV12-2 to TRBJ1-5. TRBV12-2 is noted as a pseudogene. This CDR3 has 14 amino acids. This CDR3 reads CASRFPVDGSAQHF. In DNA form, the CDR3 reads TGTGCAAGTCGCTTCCCCGTAGACGGATCAGCCCAGCATTTT.

This chain uses TRBV7-9 with TRBJ2-5; perhaps D is TRBD1 or TRBD2 (6 bases each). The CDR3 extends over 16 amino acids. Trimming removed 6 bases from V and 5 bases from J, with 22 bases in between. The germline CDR1 and CDR2 sequences are SEHNR and FQNEAQ (reference sequence). The CDR3, as DNA: TGTGCCAGCAGTCCCCGAGGGGGGAATTCTTACGAGACCCAGTACTTC. It yields the protein CASSPRGGNSYETQYF.

The chain uses TRBV10-3 and TRBJ2-2; 7 bases match TRBD2. The V gene's germline CDR1 is ENHRY and CDR2 SYGVKD. Trimming cost V 0 bases and J 6 bases; bases outside gene matches: 7. The CDR3 is made up of 16 amino acids. The CDR3 reads CAISESISGESGELFF. CDR3 DNA sequence: TGTGCCATCAGTGAGTCGATCAGCGGGGAGTCCGGGGAGCTGTTTTTT.

The J gene is TRBJ1-6, the V gene TRBV5-5, with a weak D call TRBD1 (6 bases). The CDR3 runs to 14 residues. Germline loops: CDR1 SGHKS, CDR2 YYEKEE (reference sequence). Trimming removed 3 bases from V and 8 bases from J, with 12 bases in between. The CDR3 protein is CASSSDSGYSPLHF. DNA of the CDR3: TGTGCCAGCAGCTCGGACAGCGGCTATTCACCCCTCCACTTT.

In this sample, this clone turned up a few times. V is TRBV18 and J is TRBJ2-2; D is perhaps TRBD2 (6 bases). The germline V gene has CDR1 KGHSH and CDR2 LQKENI. Deletions cut 3 bases from V and 4 bases from J, with 9 bases between. The CDR3 is made up of 14 amino acids. The CDR3 loop reads CASSPRDFTGELFF. The DNA for the CDR3 is TGTGCCAGCTCACCTAGGGACTTCACCGGGGAGCTGTTTTTT. The complete variable domain, with remaining parts taken from reference TRBV18 and TRBJ2-2, reads NAGVMQNPRHLVRRRGQEARLRCSPMKGHSHVYWYRQLPEEGLKFMVYLQKENIIDESGMPKERFSAEFPKEGPSILRIQQVVRGDSAAYFCASSPRDFTGELFFGEGSRLTVL.

The rearrangement uses TRBV27 and TRBJ1-2, with a weak D call TRBD1 (6 bases). The germline V gene has CDR1 MNHEY and CDR2 SMNVEV (reference sequence). V was trimmed by 3 bases and J by 4 bases, leaving 9 bases between them. The CDR3 has 13 amino acids. The CDR3 loop reads CASSFTGSYGYTF. In DNA, the CDR3 is TGTGCCAGCAGTTTTACAGGGAGCTATGGCTACACCTTC.

This chain connects TRBV27 to TRBJ2-5; D is ambiguous. CDR1 and CDR2 (germline): MNHEY, SMNVEV (reference sequence). V was shortened by 5 bases and J by 4 bases, with 17 bases between the two germline ends. This CDR3 has 15 amino acids. CDR3 in amino acids: CASSPLSGPLETQYF. The CDR3 bases are TGTGCCAGCAGTCCGCTATCCGGGCCTCTAGAGACCCAGTACTTC.

The chain has TRBV5-5 and TRBJ2-2, with 9 bases matching TRBD1. CDR1 SGHKS and CDR2 YYEKEE come from the germline V gene (reference sequence). There are 16 residues in the CDR3. V was clipped by 4 bases and J by 6 bases; unmatched bases: 10. CDR3 nucleotides: TGTGCCAGCAGCCTTGGGACAGGGTTTATGGCCGGGGAGCTGTTTTTT. Amino acid sequence: CASSLGTGFMAGELFF.

The chain links TRBV7-9 to TRBJ2-1; D gene uncertain. The CDR3 has 15 residues. Germline CDR1 reads SEHNR; CDR2 reads FQNEAQ (reference sequence). V was trimmed by 4 bases and J by 2 bases, leaving 12 bases between them. CDR3 bases: TGTGCCAGCAGCTGGGTTGAGCGTCCCTACAATGAGCAGTTCTTC. It specifies CASSWVERPYNEQFF.

V and J are TRBV6-1 and TRBJ1-5, with D perhaps matching TRBD1 (5 bases). CDR1 and CDR2 from the germline V gene are MNHNS and SASEGT. Trimming stripped 4 bases from V and 0 bases from J, with 10 bases between. CDR3 length equals 15 residues. CDR3 coding DNA: TGTGCCAGCAGTGCTTACAGGATTAGCAATCAGCCCCAGCATTTT. Protein: CASSAYRISNQPQHF.

This rearrangement joins TRBV27 to TRBJ1-5, with D maybe TRBD1 (5 bases). V gave up 2 bases and J gave up 4 bases, with 9 bases separating them. Germline lookup yields CDR1 MNHEY and CDR2 SMNVEV (reference sequence). This CDR3 is built from 14 residues. CDR3 region: CASSLGTYNQPQHF. The CDR3 DNA is TGTGCCAGCAGTTTAGGGACGTATAATCAGCCCCAGCATTTT.

This chain joins TRBV30 and TRBJ1-5, with unresolved D. Trimming shortened V by 7 bases and J by 4 bases, and 17 bases separated the two germline ends. The germline V gene encodes CDR1 GTSNPN and CDR2 SVGIG (reference sequence). The CDR3 loop spans 14 amino acids. The DNA of the CDR3 is TGTGCCTTCAGGACCACAAGGGCGAATCAGCCCCAGCATTTT. This encodes CAFRTTRANQPQHF.

The V gene is TRBV9, the J gene TRBJ2-2, with a tentative D call TRBD1 (6 bases). V was pared by 5 bases and J by 0 bases, with 11 bases between. The CDR3 sequence is 15 residues long. Germline CDR1 and CDR2: SGDLS and YYNGEE. CDR3 sequence (DNA): TGTGCCAGCAGGGGGGCTGGACCGAACACCGGGGAGCTGTTTTTT. Its protein is CASRGAGPNTGELFF.

The rearrangement joins TRBV21-1 to TRBJ1-5; the D call in the table, TRBD1, was not verified against the DNA. TRBV21-1 is a listed pseudogene. The CDR3 covers 16 residues. CDR3 residues: CASSSYGRAGYQPQHF. The CDR3 nucleotides read TGTGCCAGCAGCAGCTACGGCAGGGCAGGTTATCAGCCCCAGCATTTT.

The chain couples TRBV2 to TRBJ2-1; 8 bases map to TRBD2. After removal of 8 bases from V and 9 bases from J, the junction contained 12 bases not matched to a gene. CDR1 SNHLY and CDR2 FYNNEI come from the germline V gene. CDR3 length: 14 amino acids. CDR3 region: CASLGGVPRFEQFF. The CDR3 DNA reads TGTGCCAGCCTCGGGGGGGTTCCCCGTTTTGAGCAGTTCTTC. Looking up the rest from reference TRBV2 and TRBJ2-1 gives the full variable domain: EPEVTQTPSHQVTQMGQEVILRCVPISNHLYFYWYRQILGQKVEFLVSFYNNEISEKSEIFDDQFSVERPDGSNFTLKIRSTKLEDSAMYFCASLGGVPRFEQFFGPGTRLTVL.

The rearrangement joins TRBV5-1 to TRBJ2-7, with D unclear. Trimming took 0 bases from V and 2 from J, leaving 9 bases between them. Germline CDR1 and CDR2: SGHRS and YFSETQ. The CDR3 has 14 amino acids. DNA of the CDR3: TGCGCCAGCAGCTTGGGACTGTCTACCTACGAGCAGTACTTC. Translating gives CASSLGLSTYEQYF.